Listed here is a single TCR beta chain. The data stem from a study of T-cell reconstitution after alpha-beta-depleted transplantation in children. It was with unique molecular identifiers that the TCRbeta library was prepared. MiXCR, run by TCRdb on the PCR reads, gives a single entry per CDR3 protein. The sample lists more than 550,000 distinct CDR3 sequences; over 9.5% were seen once. This CDR3 is 15 amino acids long. Trimming shortened V by 7 bases and J by 6 bases, and 21 bases separated the two germline ends. This chain links TRBV12-3 or TRBV12-4 with TRBJ2-5, with D maybe TRBD2 (7 bases). The input for sequencing was PBMCs from the stem cell graft donor, taken from the stem cell graft. The receptor's source is a human donor who donated a stem cell graft to a child with acute myeloid leukemia. The CDR3 loop is CASKGPGGRLQTQYF. CDR3 sequence (DNA): TGTGCCAGCAAGGGACCCGGGGGGCGCTTGCAGACCCAGTACTTC.